This TCR beta chain is from a study of blood T cell repertoires in COVID-19. As for the study in general: Italy, Spain and the United States were the sources of the convalescent and acute COVID-19 samples. In each case, the material was cDNA or gDNA derived from T cells, B-cell-depleted T cells, or PBMCs.

V was shortened by 8 bases and J by 3 bases, with 8 bases between the two germline ends. CDR3 size: 11 residues. Germline V gene lookup returns CDR1 MGHDK and CDR2 SYGVNS. Original processing notes: Counts of nucleated cells, estimated from reference gene primer amplification, were obtained. Clones were read by immunoSEQ multiplex PCR, and TCRdb kept only the in-frame ones, dropping some. V, J and clone size are taken as reported in that table, and D and trimming were inferred from the DNA itself. Of 59,000 or so clones listed, roughly 93% are singletons. This clone was seen only once. The receptor's source is a human donor in a cohort sampled during active COVID-19. The rearrangement uses TRBV25-1 and TRBJ2-7; D is perhaps TRBD2 (5 bases). The sequenced sample was peripheral blood. The CDR3 region has the DNA TGTGCCAGCGCCGGAGGCTACGAGCAGTACTTC. Translated, it gives CASAGGYEQYF.